This TCR beta chain was identified during a study of T cells in Graves' hyperthyroidism and ophthalmopathy. Study-level results: The model's output predicted ophthalmopathy at a median of 6.5 months prior to onset.

RNA transcripts yielded amplified TCR beta CDR3 regions. An initial round of RT-PCR targeting the TCR CDR3 relied on the HTBI primer set. TCRdb fed the multiplex PCR reads into MiXCR, producing one record per CDR3 protein. The profile shows approximately 640,000 distinct CDR3 sequences, roughly 17% of them singletons. Concerning this clonotype: The target antigen is unknown.

The germline V and J ends were trimmed by 5 bases and 0 bases, with 8 bases remaining between them. This CDR3 region has 14 residues. Germline CDR1 and CDR2: MNHEY and SVGEGT. Sequenced input: blood. The J gene is TRBJ1-5, the V gene TRBV6-2 or TRBV6-3; maybe TRBD1 (6 bases). The origin of this receptor is a man over 45 with Graves' hyperthyroidism. Written as DNA, the CDR3 is TGTGCCAGCAGTGGGGGCATTAGCAATCAGCCCCAGCATTTT. Its translation: CASSGGISNQPQHF.